The clone carrying this T cell receptor (beta chain) was found a few times. Other DNA sequences in the sample encode the same CDR3. This sample is part of a study of blood T cell repertoires in COVID-19. On the study more broadly: The analysed material was cDNA or gDNA that came from T cells, B-cell-depleted T cells, or PBMCs.

In the study's own analysis: It was from reference gene primer amplification that nucleated cell counts were estimated. Data came from immunoSEQ multiplex PCR; TCRdb stores just in-frame clones and leaves some out. From that table come the V and J calls and clone size; the DNA was used to work out D and trimming. The sample has 450,000 to 500,000 clones; approximately 86% are singletons. Cohort 3 donors counted as recovered after two negative PCRs, clearance, or resolved symptoms. This TCR came from a woman aged 18-35 years who had recovered from COVID-19. The sequencing sample was made of PBMCs or T cells enriched from blood (not recorded which).

The CDR3 DNA is TGTGCCAGCAGCCAAGACAGGGGAAACACCATATATTTT. Its protein is CASSQDRGNTIYF. The V gene is TRBV3-1 (or the pseudogene TRBV3-2), the J gene TRBJ1-3; no definite D call. The CDR3 consists of 13 residues. The V end lost 0 bases, the J end lost 4 bases, and 4 bases lay between the germline ends. From germline, CDR1 is LGHDT and CDR2 YNNKEL (reference sequence).